This T cell receptor beta chain comes out of a study of cytomegalovirus exposure and HLA in healthy donors. Study background: T cells numbering about 180 million yielded fewer than 140 million unique TCR beta sequences in an earlier analysis.

The V end lost 3 bases, the J end lost 3 bases, and 6 bases lay between the germline ends. Germline lookup yields CDR1 DFQATT and CDR2 SNEGSKA (reference sequence). The CDR3 totals 11 residues. Researchers ran the PCR with 60 Vbeta and 13 Jbeta primers. Using immunoSEQ multiplex PCR, the repertoire was profiled, and TCRdb retains in-frame clones only, with some absent. The table shows 100,000 to 150,000 clones, with over 75% occurring only once. The chain joins TRBV20-1 to TRBJ2-7, with D unclear. This clonotype was sampled from a woman aged 35 to 49 in good health and CMV-seropositive. Sequencing used PBMCs. The CDR3 region is CSASHGYEQYF. The CDR3 nucleotides are TGCAGTGCTAGTCACGGCTACGAGCAGTACTTC.